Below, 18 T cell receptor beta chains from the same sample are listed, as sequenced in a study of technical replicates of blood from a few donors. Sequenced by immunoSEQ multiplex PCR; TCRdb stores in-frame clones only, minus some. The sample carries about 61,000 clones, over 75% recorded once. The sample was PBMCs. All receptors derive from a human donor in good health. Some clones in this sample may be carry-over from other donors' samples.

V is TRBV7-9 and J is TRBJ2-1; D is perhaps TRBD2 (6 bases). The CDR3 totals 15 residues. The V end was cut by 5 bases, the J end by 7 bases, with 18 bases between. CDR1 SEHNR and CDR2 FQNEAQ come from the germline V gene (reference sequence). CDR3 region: CASSDGGRPRNEQFF. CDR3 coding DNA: TGTGCCAGCAGCGACGGGGGACGCCCTCGGAATGAGCAGTTCTTC.

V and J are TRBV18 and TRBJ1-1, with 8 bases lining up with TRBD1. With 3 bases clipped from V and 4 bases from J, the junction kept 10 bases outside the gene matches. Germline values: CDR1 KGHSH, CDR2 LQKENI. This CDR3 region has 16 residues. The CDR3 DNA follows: TGTGCCAGCTCACCGAATTCGGGACAGGCCAGCACTGAAGCTTTCTTT. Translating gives CASSPNSGQASTEAFF.

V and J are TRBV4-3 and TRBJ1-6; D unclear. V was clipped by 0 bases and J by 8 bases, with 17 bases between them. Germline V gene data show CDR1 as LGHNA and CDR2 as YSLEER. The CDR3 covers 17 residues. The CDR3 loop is CASSQDLKHRAYSPLHF. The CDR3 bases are TGCGCCAGCAGCCAAGATCTCAAGCACAGAGCCTATTCACCCCTCCACTTT.

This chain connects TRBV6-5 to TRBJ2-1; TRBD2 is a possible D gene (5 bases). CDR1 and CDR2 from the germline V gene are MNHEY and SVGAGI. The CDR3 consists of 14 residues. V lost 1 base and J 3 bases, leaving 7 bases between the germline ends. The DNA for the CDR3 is TGTGCCAGCAGTTACTTTGCGGGCTACAATGAGCAGTTCTTC. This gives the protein CASSYFAGYNEQFF.

The DNA for the CDR3 is TGTGCCAGCAGCTTCCCGGGTTCCAACTATGGCTACACCTTC. Amino acid sequence: CASSFPGSNYGYTF. This sequence joins TRBV5-5 and TRBJ1-2; D not resolved. Trimming left V 2 bases short and J 2 bases short, with 10 bases between. Germline V CDR1 and CDR2: SGHKS, YYEKEE (reference sequence). This CDR3 spans 14 amino acids.

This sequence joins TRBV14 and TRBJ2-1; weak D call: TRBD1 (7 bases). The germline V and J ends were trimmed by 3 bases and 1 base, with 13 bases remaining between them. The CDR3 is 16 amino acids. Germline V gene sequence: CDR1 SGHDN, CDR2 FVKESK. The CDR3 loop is CASSHTAGGSYNEQFF. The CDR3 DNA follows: TGTGCCAGCAGCCATACCGCAGGGGGGTCCTACAATGAGCAGTTCTTC.

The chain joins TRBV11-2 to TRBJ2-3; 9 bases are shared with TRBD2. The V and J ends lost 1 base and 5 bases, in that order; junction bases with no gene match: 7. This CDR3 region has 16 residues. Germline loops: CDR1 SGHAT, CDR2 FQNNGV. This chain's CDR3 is CASSLGLAGLKDTQYF. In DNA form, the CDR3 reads TGTGCCAGCAGCTTAGGGCTAGCGGGATTAAAAGATACGCAGTATTTT.

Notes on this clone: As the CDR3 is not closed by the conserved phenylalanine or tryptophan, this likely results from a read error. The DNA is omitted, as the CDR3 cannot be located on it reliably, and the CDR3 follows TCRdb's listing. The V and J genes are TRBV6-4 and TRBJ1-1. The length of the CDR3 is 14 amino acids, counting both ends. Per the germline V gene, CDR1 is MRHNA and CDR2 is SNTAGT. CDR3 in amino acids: CASSDSKTPGLAKG.

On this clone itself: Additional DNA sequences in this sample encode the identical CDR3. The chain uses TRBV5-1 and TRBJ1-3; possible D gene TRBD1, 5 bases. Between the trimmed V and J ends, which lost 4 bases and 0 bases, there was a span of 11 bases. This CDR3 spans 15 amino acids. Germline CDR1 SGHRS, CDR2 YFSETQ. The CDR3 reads CASSATGDSGNTIYF. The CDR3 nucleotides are TGCGCCAGCAGCGCTACAGGTGACTCTGGAAACACCATATATTTT.

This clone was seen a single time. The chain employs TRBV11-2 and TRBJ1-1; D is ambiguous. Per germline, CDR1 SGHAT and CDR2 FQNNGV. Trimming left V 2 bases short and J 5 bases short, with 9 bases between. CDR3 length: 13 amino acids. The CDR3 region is CASSLTAVTEAFF. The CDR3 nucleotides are TGTGCCAGCAGCTTAACAGCCGTAACTGAAGCTTTCTTT. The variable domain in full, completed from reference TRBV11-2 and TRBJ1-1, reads EAGVAQSPRYKIIEKRQSVAFWCNPISGHATLYWYQQILGQGPKLLIQFQNNGVVDDSQLPKDRFSAERLKGVDSTLKIQPAKLEDSAVYLCASSLTAVTEAFFGQGTRLTVV.

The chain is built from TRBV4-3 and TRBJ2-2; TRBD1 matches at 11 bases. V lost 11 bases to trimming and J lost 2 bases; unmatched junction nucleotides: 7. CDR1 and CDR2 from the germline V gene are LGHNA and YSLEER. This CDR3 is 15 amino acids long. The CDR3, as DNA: TGCGCCGGGCCGGGACAGGGGGAAAACACCGGGGAGCTGTTTTTT. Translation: CAGPGQGENTGELFF.

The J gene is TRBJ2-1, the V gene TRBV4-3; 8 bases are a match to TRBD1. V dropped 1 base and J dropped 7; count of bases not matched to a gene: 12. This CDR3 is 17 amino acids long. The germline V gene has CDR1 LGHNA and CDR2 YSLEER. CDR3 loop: CASSQGRNRGWWNEQFF. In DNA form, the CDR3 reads TGCGCCAGCAGCCAAGGGCGGAACAGGGGGTGGTGGAATGAGCAGTTCTTC.

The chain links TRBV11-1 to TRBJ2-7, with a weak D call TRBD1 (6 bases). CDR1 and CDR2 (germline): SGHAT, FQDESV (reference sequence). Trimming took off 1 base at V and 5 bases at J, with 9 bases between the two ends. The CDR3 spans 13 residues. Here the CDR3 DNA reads TGTGCCAGCAGCTTAGAACAGGGCCACGAGCAGTACTTC. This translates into CASSLEQGHEQYF. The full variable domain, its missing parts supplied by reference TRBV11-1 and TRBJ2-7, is EAEVAQSPRYKITEKSQAVAFWCDPISGHATLYWYRQILGQGPELLVQFQDESVVDDSQLPKDRFSAERLKGVDSTLKIQPAELGDSAMYLCASSLEQGHEQYFGPGTRLTVT.

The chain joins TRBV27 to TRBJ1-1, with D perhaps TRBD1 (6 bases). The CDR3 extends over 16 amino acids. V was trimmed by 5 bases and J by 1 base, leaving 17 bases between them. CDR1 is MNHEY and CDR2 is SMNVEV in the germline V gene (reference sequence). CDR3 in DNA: TGTGCCAGCAGTCGTCGGACAGTCGTGAGGAACACTGAAGCTTTCTTT. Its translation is CASSRRTVVRNTEAFF.

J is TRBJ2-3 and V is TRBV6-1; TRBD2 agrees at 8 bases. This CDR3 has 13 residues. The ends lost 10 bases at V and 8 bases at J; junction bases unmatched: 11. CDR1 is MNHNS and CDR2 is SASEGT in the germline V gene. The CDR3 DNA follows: TGTGCCATCCTTCTCGCGGGGGGTGGTACGCAGTATTTT. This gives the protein CAILLAGGGTQYF.

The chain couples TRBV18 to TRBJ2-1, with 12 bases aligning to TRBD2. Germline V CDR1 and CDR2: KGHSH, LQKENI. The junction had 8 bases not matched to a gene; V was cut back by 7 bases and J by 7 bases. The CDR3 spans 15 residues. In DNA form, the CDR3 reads TGTGCCAGCTACCAGACTAGCGGGAGTGGGAATGAGCAGTTCTTC. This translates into CASYQTSGSGNEQFF.

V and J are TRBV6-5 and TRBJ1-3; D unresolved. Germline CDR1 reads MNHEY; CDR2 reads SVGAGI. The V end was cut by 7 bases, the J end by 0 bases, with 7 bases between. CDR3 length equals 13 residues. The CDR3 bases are TGTGCCAGCACTTCGGTCTCTGGAAACACCATATATTTT. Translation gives CASTSVSGNTIYF.

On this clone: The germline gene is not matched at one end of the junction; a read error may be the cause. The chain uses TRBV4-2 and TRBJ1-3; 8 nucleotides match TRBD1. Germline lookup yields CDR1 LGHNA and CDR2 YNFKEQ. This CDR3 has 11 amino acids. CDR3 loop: CASSQDGQGTF. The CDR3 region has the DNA TGTGCCAGCAGCCAAGATGGACAGGGTACATTT.